These 11 T cell receptor beta chains were sequenced from one sample in a study of human T cells and chemical hapten exposure. The time point here: patch test 2, 6 weeks after DPC sensitization. The treatment was: therapeutic diphenylcyclopropenone sensitization with weekly scalp DPC. TCRdb re-called the RACE reads through MiXCR, storing one row per CDR3 protein. The table includes over 85,000 distinct CDR3 sequences, over 7.5% detected once. The sequencing used whole blood, collected in connection with sensitization to the hapten diphenylcyclopropenone (DPC). The receptor set was obtained from a woman aged 40 to 50 with alopecia areata. Some clones in this sample may be carry-over from other donors' samples.

This clonotype was counted ten times or more. The chain couples TRBV4-3 to TRBJ2-3, with a possible D match to TRBD1 (6 bases). The germline CDR1 and CDR2 sequences are LGHNA and YSLEER. Deletions cut 5 bases from V and 2 bases from J, with 14 bases between. The CDR3 totals 15 residues. Here the CDR3 DNA reads TGCGCCAGCAGCTTACAGGGACGTGTCACAGATACGCAGTATTTT. Translating gives CASSLQGRVTDTQYF.

This clonotype was recorded at least ten times. The chain is built from TRBV27 and TRBJ1-1, with TRBD1 as a possible D gene (6 bases). CDR3 length: 14 amino acids. V shed 6 bases and J shed 0 bases, with 11 bases lying between them. The germline gives CDR1 MNHEY, CDR2 SMNVEV (reference sequence). CDR3 DNA: TGTGCCAGCAGCCCACGGGACATGAACACTGAAGCTTTCTTT. It yields the protein CASSPRDMNTEAFF.

This clonotype was counted between two and nine times. This chain joins TRBV19 and TRBJ2-3; tentative D call: TRBD1 (6 bases). Germline-derived CDR1 and CDR2 are LNHDA and SQIVND (reference sequence). CDR3 length: 13 amino acids. The V and J ends lost 3 bases and 3 bases respectively, with 7 bases between them. The CDR3 DNA is TGTGCCAGTAGTATGCAGGGGACAGATACGCAGTATTTT. Translating it yields CASSMQGTDTQYF.

This clonotype showed up just a few times. The chain carries TRBV29-1 and TRBJ2-5; D might be TRBD1 (6 bases). Trimming pared 2 bases from V and 2 bases from J, leaving 9 bases between. CDR1 is SQVTM, CDR2 ANQGSEA, per germline. The length of the CDR3 is 13 residues. CDR3 protein: CSVERDTQETQYF. CDR3 sequence (DNA): TGCAGCGTTGAACGGGACACTCAAGAGACCCAGTACTTC.

The V and J genes are TRBV20-1 and TRBJ1-3; no reliable D call. V lost 0 bases and J 6 bases, leaving 15 bases between the germline ends. Germline lookup yields CDR1 DFQATT and CDR2 SNEGSKA (reference sequence). The CDR3 has 15 residues. As DNA, the CDR3 is TGCAGTGCTAGAGATTTAGGCGCTGAATCAAACACCATATATTTT. Protein sequence: CSARDLGAESNTIYF.

The sample holds a few counts of this clonotype. DNA of the CDR3: TGTGCCTGGAGGCCCCAGGGGTCGGTCGGAAACACCATATATTTT. It encodes CAWRPQGSVGNTIYF. V and J are TRBV30 and TRBJ1-3; a possible D gene is TRBD1 (6 bases). This CDR3 contains 15 residues. Germline values: CDR1 GTSNPN, CDR2 SVGIG (reference sequence). Trimming shortened V by 3 bases and J by 4 bases, and 16 bases separated the two germline ends.

This clonotype occurred many times. The chain is built from TRBV4-2 and TRBJ2-2; no definite D call. The length of the CDR3 is 14 residues. Deletions cut 6 bases from V and 4 bases from J, with 12 bases between. Germline V gives CDR1 LGHNA, CDR2 YNFKEQ. DNA for the CDR3: TGTGCCAGCAGAGAACCCGGTGGCACCGGGGAGCTGTTTTTT. It is translated as CASREPGGTGELFF.

The chain combines TRBV10-3 with TRBJ2-2, with 8 bases lining up with TRBD2. The ends lost 6 bases at V and 2 bases at J; junction bases unmatched: 5. Germline assignment: CDR1 ENHRY and CDR2 SYGVKD. The CDR3 is 15 residues long. CDR3 nucleotides: TGTGCCATCAGCCCGACTAGCGCAAACACCGGGGAGCTGTTTTTT. It codes for CAISPTSANTGELFF.

This clonotype has a count of ten or more. The DNA of the CDR3 is TGTGCCACCAGTGATGCCGGGTCCCGGGATTACACAGATACGCAGTATTTT. Its translation: CATSDAGSRDYTDTQYF. The V gene is TRBV24-1, the J gene TRBJ2-3; D is perhaps TRBD2 (5 bases). This CDR3 comprises 17 residues. V shed 3 bases and J shed 2 bases, with 17 bases lying between them. Germline CDR1 and CDR2: KGHDR and SFDVKD.

This clonotype has only a few counts. This chain uses TRBV25-1 with TRBJ2-2; no firm D call. Between the trimmed V and J ends, which lost 4 bases and 9 bases, there was a span of 9 bases. This CDR3 comprises 12 residues. Per the germline V gene, CDR1 is MGHDK and CDR2 is SYGVNS. The CDR3 DNA follows: TGTGCCAGCAGTGCAAATCTTAGGGAGCTGTTTTTT. Residues: CASSANLRELFF.

The table lists this clonotype with a few counts. This chain links TRBV27 with TRBJ1-6; 9 nucleotides align to TRBD1. The CDR3 loop spans 14 amino acids. The V and J ends lost 6 bases and 9 bases, in that order; junction bases with no gene match: 6. The germline V gene encodes CDR1 MNHEY and CDR2 SMNVEV (reference sequence). CDR3 sequence (DNA): TGTGCCAGCAGCCCGGACAGGGGAGGTTCACCCCTCCACTTT. Translated, it gives CASSPDRGGSPLHF.